A selection of T cell receptor beta chains follows, all from one sample in a study of blood T cell repertoires in COVID-19. The data were produced by immunoSEQ multiplex PCR, yet TCRdb's version contains in-frame clones alone and is incomplete. The sample yields under 350,000 clones, approximately 90% seen once. The sequencing sample was made of PBMCs or T cells enriched from blood (not recorded which). The receptors come from a man aged 25-45 years who had recovered from COVID-19. Each CDR3 is given with its conserved first and last residue. The D gene is left open where the match is weak. Where a row states a size, it is once, few, many or the class of an expanded clone; other rows omit it.

>-|TRBJ1-6|once|TRBV4-1
CASSPQEGSYNSPLHF
TGCGCCAGCAGCCCACAGGAAGGGTCCTATAATTCACCCCTCCACTTT
>TRBD1|TRBJ1-4|-|TRBV5-1
CASSLTGGSNEKLFF
TGCGCCAGCAGCTTAACAGGGGGTTCTAATGAAAAACTGTTTTTT
>-|TRBJ2-5|-|TRBV4-1
CASSQDPSWETQYF
TGCGCCAGCAGCCAAGATCCTAGCTGGGAGACCCAGTACTTC
>-|TRBJ2-5|few|TRBV12-5
CASGPHAGFQETQYF
TGTGCTAGTGGTCCCCACGCGGGGTTCCAAGAGACCCAGTACTTC
>-|TRBJ1-5|-|TRBV4-1
CASSQYRGGDGNQPQHF
TGCGCCAGCAGCCAATACCGGGGGGGAGATGGCAATCAGCCCCAGCATTTT
>TRBD1|TRBJ2-3|-|TRBV20-1
CSASGQGVGSTDTQYF
TGCAGTGCTAGTGGGCAGGGGGTCGGTAGCACAGATACGCAGTATTTT
>TRBD1|TRBJ2-3|-|TRBV6-5
CASSYSGQGGDTQYF
TGTGCCAGCAGTTACTCGGGACAGGGCGGGGATACGCAGTATTTT
>TRBD1|TRBJ1-3|-|TRBV3-1/TRBV3-2
CASSQGQGFTIYF
TGTGCCAGCAGCCAAGGACAGGGCTTCACCATATATTTT
>-|TRBJ2-7|once|TRBV6-5
CASSFGSSYEQYF
TGTGCCAGCAGTTTCGGGAGCTCCTACGAGCAGTACTTC
>-|TRBJ2-3|few|TRBV5-1
CASRDGGFSTDTQYF
TGCGCCAGCCGGGACGGGGGATTCAGCACAGATACGCAGTATTTT
>-|TRBJ2-3|-|TRBV5-1
CASSDNRGTDTQYF
TGCGCCAGCAGCGACAATCGCGGCACAGATACGCAGTATTTT
>-|TRBJ2-1|-|TRBV27
CASSFSYNEQFF
TGTGCCAGCAGTTTCAGTTACAATGAGCAGTTCTTC
>-|TRBJ1-4|-|TRBV18
CASSTSPREKLFF
TGTGCCAGCTCAACGAGCCCTCGGGAAAAACTGTTTTTT
>TRBD1|TRBJ1-1|-|TRBV29-1
CSVLTGVTEAFF
TGCAGCGTTTTAACAGGGGTCACTGAAGCTTTCTTT
>TRBD1|TRBJ1-5|many|TRBV6-5
CASRPTGGSNQPQHF
TGTGCCAGCAGACCTACAGGGGGCAGCAATCAGCCCCAGCATTTT
>-|TRBJ1-2|-|TRBV12-3/TRBV12-4
CASSLQGWYGYTF
TGTGCCAGCAGTTTACAGGGGTGGTATGGCTACACCTTC
>TRBD1|TRBJ1-5|-|TRBV4-1
CASSLGQPNQPQHF
TGCGCCAGCAGCTTGGGACAGCCCAATCAGCCCCAGCATTTT
>-|TRBJ1-2|-|TRBV30
CAYGTNYGYTF
TGTGCCTACGGGACAAACTATGGCTACACCTTC
>-|TRBJ1-1|-|TRBV2
CASTSELGADTEAFF
TGTGCCAGCACATCCGAATTGGGGGCGGACACTGAAGCTTTCTTT
>TRBD2|TRBJ2-3|-|TRBV19
CASSMSGRGSADTQYF
TGTGCCAGTAGTATGTCAGGTCGCGGGAGTGCAGATACGCAGTATTTT
>-|TRBJ2-2|-|TRBV14
CASSQVRLTNTGELFF
TGTGCCAGCAGCCAAGTCCGGTTAACGAACACCGGGGAGCTGTTTTTT
>TRBD1|TRBJ1-3|-|TRBV5-1
CASSPWTGSSGNTIYF
TGCGCCAGCAGCCCATGGACAGGGAGCTCTGGAAACACCATATATTTT
>TRBD2|TRBJ2-3|-|TRBV11-2
CASSSRRGGGTDTQYF
TGTGCCAGCAGCTCCCGGCGGGGGGGTGGCACAGATACGCAGTATTTT
>-|TRBJ2-3|-|TRBV29-1
CSVQRAGADTQYF
TGCAGCGTTCAGAGAGCAGGGGCAGATACGCAGTATTTT
>-|TRBJ2-3|-|TRBV7-2
CASSSSRADTQYF
TGTGCCAGCAGCTCGAGCCGTGCAGATACGCAGTATTTT
>-|TRBJ2-1|-|TRBV4-1
CASSQEGTFPTYNEQFF
TGCGCCAGCAGCCAAGAGGGGACATTTCCCACCTACAATGAGCAGTTCTTC
>TRBD1|TRBJ1-3|-|TRBV5-5
CASSPRTGQGNTIYF
TGTGCCAGCAGCCCGCGGACAGGGCAGGGAAACACCATATATTTT
>TRBD1|TRBJ1-5|-|TRBV19
CASSSASTGNQPQHF
TGTGCCAGTAGTTCCGCCTCGACAGGGAATCAGCCCCAGCATTTT
>-|TRBJ1-1|-|TRBV18
CASSQMNTEAFF
TGTGCCAGCTCTCAGATGAACACTGAAGCTTTCTTT
>TRBD2|TRBJ2-5|-|TRBV3-1/TRBV3-2
CASSPPGLAAPTPETQYF
TGTGCCAGCAGCCCGCCGGGACTAGCGGCCCCAACCCCAGAGACCCAGTACTTC
>TRBD1|TRBJ1-2|-|TRBV6-1
CASSDTGTGPGYTF
TGTGCCAGCAGTGACACCGGGACAGGGCCTGGCTACACCTTC
>-|TRBJ2-2|-|TRBV28
CASSFTGFGPGELFF
TGTGCCAGCAGTTTTACAGGGTTCGGGCCCGGGGAGCTGTTTTTT
>TRBD1|TRBJ2-1|-|TRBV9
CASSVGSRDRGLDEQFF
TGTGCCAGCAGCGTAGGTAGTAGGGACAGGGGGCTCGATGAGCAGTTCTTC
>TRBD2|TRBJ2-1|-|TRBV7-2
CASSLASGRAGEQFF
TGTGCCAGCAGCTTAGCTAGCGGGAGGGCCGGTGAGCAGTTCTTC
>TRBD1|TRBJ1-2|-|TRBV4-1
CASSQDAGGGYGYTF
TGCGCCAGCAGCCAAGATGCAGGGGGCGGCTATGGCTACACCTTC
>TRBD1|TRBJ1-2|-|TRBV28
CASSLKSTGGDGYTF
TGTGCCAGCAGTTTAAAATCCACAGGGGGCGATGGCTACACCTTC
>-|TRBJ1-2|-|TRBV3-1/TRBV3-2
CASRPDRSYGYTF
TGTGCCAGCAGACCCGACAGGAGCTATGGCTACACCTTC
>TRBD1|TRBJ2-3|-|TRBV5-1
CASSLGTGVDTDTQYF
TGCGCCAGCAGCTTGGGAACAGGGGTCGACACAGATACGCAGTATTTT
>TRBD2|TRBJ2-3|-|TRBV19
CASSVRKAGYPDTQYF
TGTGCCAGTAGTGTTAGAAAAGCGGGGTACCCAGATACGCAGTATTTT
>TRBD1|TRBJ2-7|-|TRBV19
CASSIRSAGGNYEQYF
TGTGCCAGTAGTATTCGGTCGGCAGGGGGCAACTACGAGCAGTACTTC
>-|TRBJ1-6|-|TRBV13
CASSLSGRGNSPLHF
TGTGCCAGCAGCCTTTCGGGCAGGGGTAATTCACCCCTCCACTTT
>TRBD1|TRBJ1-2|-|TRBV2
CASSGTGGDLGGYTF
TGTGCCAGCAGTGGGACAGGGGGCGACCTCGGGGGCTACACCTTC
>-|TRBJ2-3|once|TRBV11-2
CASSLGRQTQYF
TGTGCCAGCAGCTTAGGCCGTCAGACGCAGTATTTT
>TRBD1|TRBJ1-2|-|TRBV18
CASSPQGANGYTF
TGTGCCAGCTCACCACAGGGGGCGAATGGCTACACCTTC
>-|TRBJ1-3|-|TRBV7-2
CASSGWAALTSGNTIYF
TGTGCCAGCAGCGGATGGGCAGCCTTAACCTCTGGAAACACCATATATTTT
>TRBD1|TRBJ2-2|-|TRBV2
CASQQQGVTGELFF
TGTGCCAGCCAACAGCAGGGGGTTACCGGGGAGCTGTTTTTT
>TRBD1|TRBJ2-5|few|TRBV30
CAWSRGTGGLETQYF
TGTGCCTGGAGCAGAGGGACAGGGGGCTTAGAGACCCAGTACTTC
>TRBD2|TRBJ2-1|-|TRBV5-1
CASSLALAGVNEQFF
TGCGCCAGCAGCTTGGCACTAGCGGGAGTCAATGAGCAGTTCTTC
>-|TRBJ2-2|-|TRBV7-9
CASSLVEGAGTGELFF
TGTGCCAGCAGCTTAGTAGAGGGTGCGGGCACCGGGGAGCTGTTTTTT
>-|TRBJ2-3|-|TRBV11-2
CASSLATGKLTDTQYF
TGTGCCAGCAGCTTAGCGACAGGAAAGCTCACAGATACGCAGTATTTT
>TRBD2|TRBJ2-1|-|TRBV5-1
CASSLAQASGYNEQFF
TGCGCCAGCAGCTTGGCTCAGGCTAGCGGGTACAATGAGCAGTTCTTC
>TRBD1|TRBJ2-5|-|TRBV5-8
CASSPRQGWETQYF
TGTGCCAGCAGCCCCAGACAGGGGTGGGAGACCCAGTACTTC
>TRBD1|TRBJ2-3|-|TRBV5-4
CASSVPTGASTDTQYF
TGTGCCAGCAGCGTCCCTACAGGGGCGAGCACAGATACGCAGTATTTT
>TRBD1|TRBJ1-5|-|TRBV7-9
CASSHSGQGPQPQHF
TGTGCCAGCAGCCACTCCGGACAGGGCCCTCAGCCCCAGCATTTT
>TRBD1|TRBJ1-1|-|TRBV12-3/TRBV12-4
CASSPTGRTEAFF
TGTGCCAGCAGCCCGACAGGGCGGACTGAAGCTTTCTTT
>-|TRBJ2-2|-|TRBV6-4
CASRFSTAGRTGELFF
TGTGCCAGCAGGTTTTCTACGGCGGGAAGGACCGGGGAGCTGTTTTTT